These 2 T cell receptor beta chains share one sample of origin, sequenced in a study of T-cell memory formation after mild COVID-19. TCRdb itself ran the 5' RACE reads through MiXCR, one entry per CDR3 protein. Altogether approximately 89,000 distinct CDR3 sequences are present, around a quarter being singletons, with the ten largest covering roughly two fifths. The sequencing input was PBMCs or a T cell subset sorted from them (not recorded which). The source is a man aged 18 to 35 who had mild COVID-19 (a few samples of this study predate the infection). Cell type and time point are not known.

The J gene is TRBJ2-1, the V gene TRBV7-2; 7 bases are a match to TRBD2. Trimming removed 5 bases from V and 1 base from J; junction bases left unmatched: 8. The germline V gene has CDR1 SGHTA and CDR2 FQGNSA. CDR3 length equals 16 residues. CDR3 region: CASSTDSGRSYNEQFF. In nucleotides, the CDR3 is TGTGCCAGCAGCACCGATAGCGGGCGATCCTACAATGAGCAGTTCTTC.

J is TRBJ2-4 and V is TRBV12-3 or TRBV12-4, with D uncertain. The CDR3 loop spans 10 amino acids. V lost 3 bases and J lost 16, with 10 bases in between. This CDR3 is CASSLEPSYF. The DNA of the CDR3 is TGTGCCAGCAGTTTGGAACCTTCATACTTC.